These 24 T cell receptor beta chains were sequenced from one sample in a study of identical twins. TCRdb fed the 5' RACE reads into MiXCR, producing one record per CDR3 protein. The table has around 1.7 million distinct CDR3 sequences, under 35% seen once. Source material: cord blood. The source is a newborn girl in good health.

This clonotype was observed a single time. A much more abundant neighbour one base away suggests this may be a read error. V gene TRBV6-6 combines with J gene TRBJ2-1; 12 bases agree with TRBD2. TRBJ2-7 explains the end of the DNA better; the J call may be wrong. CDR1 is MNHNY and CDR2 is SVGAGI in the germline V gene (reference sequence). This CDR3 has 16 amino acids. The CDR3 here is CASTLAGGSTYNEQYF. CDR3 bases: TGTGCCAGCACACTAGCGGGGGGTTCGACCTACAATGAGCAGTACTTC.

The chain joins TRBV13 to TRBJ2-3, with 15 bases identical to TRBD2. The CDR3 runs 18 residues. V lost 5 bases and J lost 2; bases outside the gene matches: 8. Germline CDR1 reads PRHDT; CDR2 reads FYEKMQ (reference sequence). CDR3 sequence reads: CASSPVWTSGGATDTQYF. The CDR3 DNA reads as TGTGCCAGCAGCCCCGTTTGGACTAGCGGGGGGGCCACAGATACGCAGTATTTT. The full variable domain, with the rest looked up from reference TRBV13 and TRBJ2-3, is AAGVIQSPRHLIKEKRETATLKCYPIPRHDTVYWYQQGPGQDPQFLISFYEKMQSDKGSIPDRFSAQQFSDYHSELNMSSLELGDSALYFCASSPVWTSGGATDTQYFGPGTRLTVL.

This sequence joins TRBV9 and TRBJ2-4, with 7 positions matching TRBD2. The better agreement between TRBJ2-5 and the DNA end casts doubt on the J call. This CDR3 comprises 17 residues. Germline V gene sequence: CDR1 SGDLS, CDR2 YYNGEE. The CDR3 loop is CASSVGSGKSSVKTQYF. The CDR3 DNA reads as TGTGCCAGCAGCGTAGGCAGCGGGAAGTCAAGTGTCAAGACCCAGTACTTC.

In regard to this clonotype: A much larger clone sits a single nucleotide away, making a read error possible. This sequence joins TRBV12-3 or TRBV12-4 and TRBJ1-2, with D possibly TRBD1 on 6 matching bases. This CDR3 has 12 amino acids. The CDR3 loop reads CTSSLLGGGYTF. CDR3 coding DNA: TGTACCAGCAGTTTGCTCGGGGGCGGCTACACCTTC.

This rearrangement joins TRBV28 to TRBJ1-1; 7 bases are a match to TRBD1. V gave up 5 bases and J gave up 4 bases; unmatched junction bases: 10. Germline CDR1 and CDR2: MDHEN and SYDVKM. The CDR3 sequence is 15 residues long. The CDR3 region is CASSPGTDRFTEAFF. CDR3 nucleotide sequence: TGTGCCAGCAGTCCAGGGACGGACAGGTTCACTGAAGCTTTCTTT. The entire variable domain, with the rest obtained from reference TRBV28 and TRBJ1-1, is as follows: DVKVTQSSRYLVKRTGEKVFLECVQDMDHENMFWYRQDPGLGLRLIYFSYDVKMKEKGDIPEGYSVSREKKERFSLILESASTNQTSMYLCASSPGTDRFTEAFFGQGTRLTVV.

V is TRBV20-1 and J is TRBJ2-5; unclear D gene. Matching the DNA end better, TRBJ2-7 makes the J call doubtful. There are 16 residues in the CDR3. Germline V gene data show CDR1 as DFQATT and CDR2 as SNEGSKA (reference sequence). DNA for the CDR3: TGCAGTGCTAGCCCCTCTCTTTCGTTAGGTTTGTACGAGCAGTACTTC. It codes for CSASPSLSLGLYEQYF.

This clonotype appeared once. J is TRBJ2-3 and V is TRBV28; D is unclear. Between the trimmed V and J ends, which lost 7 bases and 4 bases, there was a span of 12 bases. CDR3 length: 13 residues. Germline lookup yields CDR1 MDHEN and CDR2 SYDVKM. Here the CDR3 DNA reads TGTGCCAGCAAACCCAATTTATCAGATACGCAGTATTTT. It codes for CASKPNLSDTQYF. The variable domain in full, completed from reference TRBV28 and TRBJ2-3, reads DVKVTQSSRYLVKRTGEKVFLECVQDMDHENMFWYRQDPGLGLRLIYFSYDVKMKEKGDIPEGYSVSREKKERFSLILESASTNQTSMYLCASKPNLSDTQYFGPGTRLTVL.

This clonotype has more than one count but fewer than ten. The chain employs TRBV2 and TRBJ2-1; the match to TRBD2 covers 10 bases. Trimming cost V 6 bases and J 6 bases; bases outside gene matches: 5. The CDR3 length is 14 residues. The germline V gene encodes CDR1 SNHLY and CDR2 FYNNEI. The CDR3 loop is CASRRLAGRNEQFF. In DNA form, the CDR3 reads TGTGCCAGCAGGAGACTAGCGGGCCGCAATGAGCAGTTCTTC.

There are a few counts of this clonotype. This rearrangement joins TRBV27 to TRBJ2-1, with D perhaps being TRBD1 or TRBD2 (6 bases each). This CDR3 is 16 amino acids long. V lost 2 bases, J lost 0 bases, and 11 bases lay in between. CDR1 and CDR2 (germline): MNHEY, SMNVEV (reference sequence). CDR3 region: CASSLRGGLSYNEQFF. CDR3 bases: TGTGCCAGCAGTTTAAGAGGGGGGCTCTCCTACAATGAGCAGTTCTTC.

The rearrangement uses TRBV7-9 and TRBJ1-6; D gene ambiguous. The CDR3 extends over 15 amino acids. From germline, CDR1 is SEHNR and CDR2 FQNEAQ (reference sequence). V lost 5 bases and J 10 bases, leaving 18 bases between the germline ends. CDR3: CASSPPTHAGSPLHF. The CDR3 DNA follows: TGTGCCAGCAGCCCACCGACTCACGCCGGGTCACCCCTCCACTTT. The variable domain in full, with the rest retrieved from reference TRBV7-9 and TRBJ1-6, is DTGVSQNPRHKITKRGQNVTFRCDPISEHNRLYWYRQTLGQGPEFLTYFQNEAQLEKSRLLSDRFSAERPKGSFSTLEIQRTEQGDSAMYLCASSPPTHAGSPLHFGNGTRLTVT.

This clonotype was counted a few times. This sequence joins TRBV4-2 and TRBJ1-1; possibly TRBD1 for D (5 bases). Germline CDR1 is LGHNA and CDR2 is YNFKEQ. The CDR3 has 13 residues. Deletions cut 0 bases from V and 9 bases from J, with 11 bases between. CDR3 protein: CASSQDQGYQAFF. In nucleotides, the CDR3 is TGTGCCAGCAGCCAAGATCAGGGCTATCAAGCTTTCTTT.

The chain has TRBV12-5 and TRBJ2-7; 11 bases are a match to TRBD1. There are 14 residues in the CDR3. Germline V gives CDR1 LGHNT, CDR2 FRNRAP. V shed 8 bases and J 3 bases; nucleotides not matched to a gene: 6. CDR3 loop: CASPRGTGGYEQYF. The CDR3 DNA reads as TGTGCTAGTCCCCGGGGGACAGGGGGCTACGAGCAGTACTTC.

This clonotype was picked up a small number of times. The chain joins TRBV12-3 or TRBV12-4 to TRBJ1-5, with 8 bases that match TRBD1. This CDR3 has 16 residues. The V gene end was trimmed by 6 bases and the J gene end by 1 base; junction bases not matched to a gene: 8. Here the CDR3 reads CASSAGGIGSNQPQHF. CDR3 sequence (DNA): TGTGCCAGCAGCGCAGGGGGCATTGGAAGCAATCAGCCCCAGCATTTT.

This clonotype was seen a few times. The J gene is TRBJ2-1, the V gene TRBV20-1; 7 bases line up with TRBD2. The CDR3 consists of 16 residues. The ends lost 5 bases at V and 7 bases at J; junction bases unmatched: 17. The germline V gene encodes CDR1 DFQATT and CDR2 SNEGSKA (reference sequence). CDR3: CSAEALGAGRENEQFF. The CDR3, as DNA: TGCAGTGCTGAGGCCCTAGGGGCGGGGAGGGAGAATGAGCAGTTCTTC.

This clonotype was seen only a few times. V and J are TRBV20-1 and TRBJ1-5; no definite D call. V lost 2 bases and J lost 1, with 9 bases in between. CDR1 DFQATT and CDR2 SNEGSKA come from the germline V gene (reference sequence). CDR3 length: 14 residues. The CDR3 nucleotides are TGCAGTGCTAGAATGGACCAAAGCAATCAGCCCCAGCATTTT. This encodes CSARMDQSNQPQHF.

The chain has TRBV6-1 and TRBJ1-1; D remains unclear. Germline V CDR1 and CDR2: MNHNS, SASEGT. Trimming removed 3 bases at V and 5 bases at J, with 10 bases between. The CDR3 has 13 residues. The CDR3 loop is CASSDSWSTEAFF. In DNA form, the CDR3 reads TGTGCCAGCAGTGACTCCTGGTCGACTGAAGCTTTCTTT.

To note about this clonotype: One junction end does not reproduce the germline sequence, and a read error may be involved. The genes are TRBV12-3 or TRBV12-4 and TRBJ2-1; no clear D gene. The CDR3 spans 12 residues. The CDR3 sequence: CAGSLATLLPFF. The CDR3 nucleotides read TGTGCCGGCAGCTTGGCCACTCTTCTTCCGTTCTTC.

As for this clonotype: It may be a read error: a sequence one base away is much more abundant. The genes are TRBV3-1 and TRBJ2-7; D ambiguous. The germline gives CDR1 LGHDT, CDR2 YNNKEL (reference sequence). The CDR3 runs to 14 residues. V lost 4 bases and J 7 bases, leaving 17 bases between the germline ends. This CDR3 reads CASSRGRSYNEQYF. CDR3 DNA: TGTGCCAGCAGCCGCGGCAGGTCGTACAATGAGCAGTACTTC.

Only one count was recorded for this clonotype. The rearrangement joins TRBV9 to TRBJ2-1, with D unresolved. CDR3 length: 14 amino acids. Germline CDR1 and CDR2: SGDLS and YYNGEE. Between the trimmed V and J ends, which lost 2 bases and 5 bases, there was a span of 11 bases. CDR3: CASSVNPPNNEQFF. As DNA, the CDR3 is TGTGCCAGCAGCGTTAACCCCCCAAACAATGAGCAGTTCTTC.

Details on this clonotype: Being one base from a much bigger clone, this may be a read error. This chain connects TRBV14 to TRBJ2-1, with D perhaps matching TRBD1 or TRBD2 (5 bases each). CDR1 SGHDN and CDR2 FVKESK come from the germline V gene. CDR3 length: 16 amino acids. V lost 5 bases, J lost 0 bases, and 14 bases lay in between. CDR3 bases: TGTGCCAGCAGCGAGGGACCTCCGACCTCCTACAATGAGCAGTTCTTC. Translation: CASSEGPPTSYNEQFF.

This clonotype was recorded a few times. V and J are TRBV6-6 and TRBJ2-7; TRBD1 matches at 7 bases. Per the germline V gene, CDR1 is MNHNY and CDR2 is SVGAGI (reference sequence). Germline trimming cut 6 bases from V and 0 bases from J; bases unmatched to any gene: 5. The CDR3 has 14 amino acids. CDR3 DNA sequence: TGTGCCAGCAGGTCCGGGACAGTCTCCTACGAGCAGTACTTC. Its translation is CASRSGTVSYEQYF.

This chain links TRBV29-1 with TRBJ1-1; no clear D gene. The CDR3 totals 11 residues. In germline, CDR1 is SQVTM, CDR2 ANQGSEA. V shed 4 bases and J shed 4 bases, with 7 bases lying between them. CDR3 sequence (DNA): TGCAGCGTTGTCGGGGTCACTGAAGCTTTCTTT. Translated, it gives CSVVGVTEAFF.

This sequence joins TRBV7-9 and TRBJ2-5; weak D call: TRBD2 (5 bases). Trimming pared 1 base from V and 6 bases from J, leaving 18 bases between. Per germline, CDR1 SEHNR and CDR2 FQNEAQ (reference sequence). This CDR3 is 16 amino acids long. CDR3 amino acids: CASSLEAVASRKTQYF. In DNA, the CDR3 is TGTGCCAGCAGCTTAGAAGCAGTAGCGTCGAGAAAGACCCAGTACTTC.

A few counts support this clonotype. This sequence joins TRBV20-1 and TRBJ1-5; perhaps TRBD1 as D (5 bases). Germline V gene data show CDR1 as DFQATT and CDR2 as SNEGSKA (reference sequence). Trimming took off 6 bases at V and 5 bases at J, with 17 bases between the two ends. The CDR3 consists of 14 residues. The CDR3 loop reads CSAPRGGRDQPQHF. As DNA, the CDR3 is TGCAGTGCCCCTCGGGGGGGAAGGGATCAGCCCCAGCATTTT.